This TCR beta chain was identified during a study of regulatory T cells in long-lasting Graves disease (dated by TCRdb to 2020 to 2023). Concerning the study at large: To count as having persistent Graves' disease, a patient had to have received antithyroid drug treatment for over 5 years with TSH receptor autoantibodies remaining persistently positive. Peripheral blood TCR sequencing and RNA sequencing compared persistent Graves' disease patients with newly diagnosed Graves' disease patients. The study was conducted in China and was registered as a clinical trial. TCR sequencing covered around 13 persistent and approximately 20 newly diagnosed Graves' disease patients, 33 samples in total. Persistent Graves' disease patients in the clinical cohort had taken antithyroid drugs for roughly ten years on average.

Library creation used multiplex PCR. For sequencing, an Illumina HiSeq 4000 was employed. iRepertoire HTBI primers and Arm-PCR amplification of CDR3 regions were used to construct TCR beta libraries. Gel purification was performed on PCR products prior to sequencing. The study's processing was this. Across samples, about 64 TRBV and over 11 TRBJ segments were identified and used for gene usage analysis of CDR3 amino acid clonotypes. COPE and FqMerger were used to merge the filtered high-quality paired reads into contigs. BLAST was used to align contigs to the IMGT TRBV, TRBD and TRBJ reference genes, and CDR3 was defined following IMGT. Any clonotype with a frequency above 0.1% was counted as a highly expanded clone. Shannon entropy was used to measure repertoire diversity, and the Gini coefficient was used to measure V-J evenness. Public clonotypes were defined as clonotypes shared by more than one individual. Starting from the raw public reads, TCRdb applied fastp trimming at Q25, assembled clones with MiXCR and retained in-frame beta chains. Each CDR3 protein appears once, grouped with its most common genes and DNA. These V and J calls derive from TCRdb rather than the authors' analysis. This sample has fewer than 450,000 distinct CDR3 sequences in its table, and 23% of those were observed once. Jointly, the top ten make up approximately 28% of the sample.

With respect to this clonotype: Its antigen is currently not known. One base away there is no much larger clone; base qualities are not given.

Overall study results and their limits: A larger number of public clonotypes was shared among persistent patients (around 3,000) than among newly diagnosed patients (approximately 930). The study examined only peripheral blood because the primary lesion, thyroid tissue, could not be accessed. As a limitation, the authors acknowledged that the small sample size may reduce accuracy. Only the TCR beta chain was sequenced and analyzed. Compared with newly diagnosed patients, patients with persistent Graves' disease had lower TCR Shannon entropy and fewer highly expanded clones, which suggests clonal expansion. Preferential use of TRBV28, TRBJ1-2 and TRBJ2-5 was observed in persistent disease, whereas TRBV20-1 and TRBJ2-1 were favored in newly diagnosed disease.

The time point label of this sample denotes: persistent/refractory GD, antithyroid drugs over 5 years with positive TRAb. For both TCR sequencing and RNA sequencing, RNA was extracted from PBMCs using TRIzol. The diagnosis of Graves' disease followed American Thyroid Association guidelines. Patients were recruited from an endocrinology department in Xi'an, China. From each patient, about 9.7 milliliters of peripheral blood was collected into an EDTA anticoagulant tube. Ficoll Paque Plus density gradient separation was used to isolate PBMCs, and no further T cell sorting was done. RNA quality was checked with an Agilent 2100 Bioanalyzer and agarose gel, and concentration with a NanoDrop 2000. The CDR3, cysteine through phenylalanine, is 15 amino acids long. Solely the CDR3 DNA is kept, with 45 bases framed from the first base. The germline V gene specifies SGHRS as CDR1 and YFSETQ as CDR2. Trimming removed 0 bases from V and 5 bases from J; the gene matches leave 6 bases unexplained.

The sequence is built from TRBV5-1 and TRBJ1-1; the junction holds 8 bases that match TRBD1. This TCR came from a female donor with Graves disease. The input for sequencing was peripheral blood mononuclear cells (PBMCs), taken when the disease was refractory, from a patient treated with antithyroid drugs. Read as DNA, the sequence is TGCGCCAGCAGCTTGGCCGGACAGGGATTAACTGAAGCTTTCTTT. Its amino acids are CASSLAGQGLTEAFF.